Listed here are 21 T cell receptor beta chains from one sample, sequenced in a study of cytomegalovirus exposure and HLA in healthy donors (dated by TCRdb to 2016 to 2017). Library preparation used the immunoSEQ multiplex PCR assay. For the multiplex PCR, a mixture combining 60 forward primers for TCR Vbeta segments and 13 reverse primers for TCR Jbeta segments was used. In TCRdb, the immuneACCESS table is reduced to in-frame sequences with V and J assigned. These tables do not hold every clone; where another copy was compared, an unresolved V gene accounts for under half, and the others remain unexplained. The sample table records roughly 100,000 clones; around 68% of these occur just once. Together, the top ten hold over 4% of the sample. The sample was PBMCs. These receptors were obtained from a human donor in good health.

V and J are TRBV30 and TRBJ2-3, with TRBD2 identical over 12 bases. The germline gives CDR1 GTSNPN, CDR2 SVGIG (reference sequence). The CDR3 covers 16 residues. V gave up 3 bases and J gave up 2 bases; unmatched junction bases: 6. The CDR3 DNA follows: TGTGCCTGGAGAATCGGACTAGCGGGGCCCACAGATACGCAGTATTTT. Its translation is CAWRIGLAGPTDTQYF. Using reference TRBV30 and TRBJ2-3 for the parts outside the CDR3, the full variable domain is SQTIHQWPATLVQPVGSPLSLECTVEGTSNPNLYWYRQAAGRGLQLLFYSVGIGQISSEVPQNLSASRPQDRQFILSSKKLLLSDSGFYLCAWRIGLAGPTDTQYFGPGTRLTVL.

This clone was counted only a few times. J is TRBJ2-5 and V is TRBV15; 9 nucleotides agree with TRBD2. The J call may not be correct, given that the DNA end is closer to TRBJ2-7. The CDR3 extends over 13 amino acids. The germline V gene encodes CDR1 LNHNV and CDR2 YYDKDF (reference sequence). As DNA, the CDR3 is TGTGCCACCAGAGCGGGGGGCGGCTACGAGCAGTACTTC. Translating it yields CATRAGGGYEQYF.

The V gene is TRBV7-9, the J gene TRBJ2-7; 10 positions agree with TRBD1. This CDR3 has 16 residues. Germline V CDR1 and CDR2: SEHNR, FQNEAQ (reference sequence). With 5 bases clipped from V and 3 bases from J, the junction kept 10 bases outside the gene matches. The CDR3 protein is CASSPGGGTGDYEQYF. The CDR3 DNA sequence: TGTGCCAGCAGCCCCGGTGGCGGGACAGGGGACTACGAGCAGTACTTC.

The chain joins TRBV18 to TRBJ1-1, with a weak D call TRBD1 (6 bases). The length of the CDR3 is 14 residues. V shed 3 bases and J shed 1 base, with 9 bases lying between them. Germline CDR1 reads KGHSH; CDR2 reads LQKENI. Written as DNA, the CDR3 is TGTGCCAGCTCACCGAGGACAGAGAACACTGAAGCTTTCTTT. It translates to CASSPRTENTEAFF.

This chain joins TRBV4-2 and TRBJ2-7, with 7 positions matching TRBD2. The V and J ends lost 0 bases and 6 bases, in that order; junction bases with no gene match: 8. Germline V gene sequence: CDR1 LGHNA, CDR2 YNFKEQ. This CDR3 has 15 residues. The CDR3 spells CASSQERGRASEQYF. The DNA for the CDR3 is TGTGCCAGCAGCCAAGAACGGGGGAGGGCCTCCGAGCAGTACTTC.

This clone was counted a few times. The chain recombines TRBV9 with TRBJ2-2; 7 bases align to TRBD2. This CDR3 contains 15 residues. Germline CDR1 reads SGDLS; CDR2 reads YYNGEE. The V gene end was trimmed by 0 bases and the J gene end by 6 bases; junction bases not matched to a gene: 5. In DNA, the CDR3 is TGTGCCAGCAGCGTAGGCGGGAGAGGGTCCGGGGAGCTGTTTTTT. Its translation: CASSVGGRGSGELFF.

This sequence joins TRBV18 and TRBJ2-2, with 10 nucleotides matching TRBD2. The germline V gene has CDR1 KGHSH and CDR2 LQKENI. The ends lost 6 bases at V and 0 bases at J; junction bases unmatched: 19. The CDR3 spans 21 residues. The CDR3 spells CASSQRNRPGLAVANTGELFF. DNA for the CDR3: TGTGCCAGCTCCCAGCGAAACAGACCTGGACTAGCGGTAGCGAACACCGGGGAGCTGTTTTTT. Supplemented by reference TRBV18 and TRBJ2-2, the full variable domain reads NAGVMQNPRHLVRRRGQEARLRCSPMKGHSHVYWYRQLPEEGLKFMVYLQKENIIDESGMPKERFSAEFPKEGPSILRIQQVVRGDSAAYFCASSQRNRPGLAVANTGELFFGEGSRLTVL.

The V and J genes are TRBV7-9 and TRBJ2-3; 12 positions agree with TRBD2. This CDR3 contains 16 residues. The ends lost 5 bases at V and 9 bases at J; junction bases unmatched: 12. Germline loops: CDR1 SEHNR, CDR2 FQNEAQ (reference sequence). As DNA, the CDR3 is TGTGCCAGCAGCCACTCGACTAGCGGGAGTTCCGGCACGCAGTATTTT. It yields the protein CASSHSTSGSSGTQYF.

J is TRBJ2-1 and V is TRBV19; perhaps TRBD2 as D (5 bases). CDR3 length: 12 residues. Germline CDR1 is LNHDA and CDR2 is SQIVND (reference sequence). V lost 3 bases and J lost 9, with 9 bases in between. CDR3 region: CASSMRAGEQFF. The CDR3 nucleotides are TGTGCCAGTAGTATGCGGGCAGGTGAGCAGTTCTTC.

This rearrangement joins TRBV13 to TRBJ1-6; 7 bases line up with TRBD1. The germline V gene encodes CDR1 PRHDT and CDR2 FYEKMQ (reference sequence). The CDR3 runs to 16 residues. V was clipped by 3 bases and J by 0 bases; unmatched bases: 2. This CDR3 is CASSFRDSSYNSPLHF. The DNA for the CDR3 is TGTGCCAGCAGCTTCCGGGACAGCTCCTATAATTCACCCCTCCACTTT.

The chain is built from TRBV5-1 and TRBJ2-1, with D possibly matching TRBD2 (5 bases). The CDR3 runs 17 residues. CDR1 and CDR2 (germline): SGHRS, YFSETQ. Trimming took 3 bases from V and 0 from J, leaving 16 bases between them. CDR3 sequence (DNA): TGCGCCAGCAGCTGGCCACTAGGTGAAAGCTCCTACAATGAGCAGTTCTTC. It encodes CASSWPLGESSYNEQFF.

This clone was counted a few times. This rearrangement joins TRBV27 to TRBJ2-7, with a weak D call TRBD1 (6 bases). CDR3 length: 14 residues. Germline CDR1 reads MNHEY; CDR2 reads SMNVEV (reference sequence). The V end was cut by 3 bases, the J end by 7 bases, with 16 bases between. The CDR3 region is CASSFVQGLGEQYF. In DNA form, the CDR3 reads TGTGCCAGCAGTTTTGTACAGGGTTTGGGGGAGCAGTACTTC.

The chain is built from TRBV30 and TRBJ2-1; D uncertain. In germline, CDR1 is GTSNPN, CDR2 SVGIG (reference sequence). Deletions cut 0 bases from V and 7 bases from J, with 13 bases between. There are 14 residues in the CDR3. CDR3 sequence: CAWSVSTSGNEQFF. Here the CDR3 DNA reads TGTGCCTGGAGTGTAAGTACTTCGGGTAATGAGCAGTTCTTC.

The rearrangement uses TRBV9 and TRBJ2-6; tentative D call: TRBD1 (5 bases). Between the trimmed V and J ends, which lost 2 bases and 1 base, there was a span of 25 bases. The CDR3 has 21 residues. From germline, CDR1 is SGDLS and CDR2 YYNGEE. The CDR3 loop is CASSVASLVRTSSSGANVLTF. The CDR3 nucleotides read TGTGCCAGCAGCGTTGCCTCCTTAGTCCGGACAAGTTCGTCTGGGGCCAACGTCCTGACTTTC.

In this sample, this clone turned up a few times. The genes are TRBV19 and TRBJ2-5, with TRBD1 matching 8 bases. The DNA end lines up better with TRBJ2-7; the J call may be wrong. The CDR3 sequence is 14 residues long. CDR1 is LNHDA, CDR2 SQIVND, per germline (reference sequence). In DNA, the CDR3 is TGTGCCAGTAGTATTGGCAGGGGGCTTCGCGAGCAGTACTTC. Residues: CASSIGRGLREQYF.

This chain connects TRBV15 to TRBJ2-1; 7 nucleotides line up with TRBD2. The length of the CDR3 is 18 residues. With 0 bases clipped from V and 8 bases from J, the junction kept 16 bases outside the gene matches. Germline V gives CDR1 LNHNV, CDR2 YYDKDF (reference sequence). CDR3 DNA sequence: TGTGCCACCAGCAGAGATCAATCGGGAGGCCTAAACCTCGATGAGCAGTTCTTC. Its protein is CATSRDQSGGLNLDEQFF. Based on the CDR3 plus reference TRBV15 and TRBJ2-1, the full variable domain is DAMVIQNPRYQVTQFGKPVTLSCSQTLNHNVMYWYQQKSSQAPKLLFHYYDKDFNNEADTPDNFQSRRPNTSFCFLDIRSPGLGDTAMYLCATSRDQSGGLNLDEQFFGPGTRLTVL.

DNA for the CDR3: TGTGCCAGCAGCGAAAGCGGGGGCCAAGCCTACGAGCAGTACTTC. Protein: CASSESGGQAYEQYF. The genes are TRBV2 and TRBJ2-7; 8 bases line up with TRBD2. CDR3 length: 15 amino acids. The V and J ends lost 6 bases and 2 bases, in that order; junction bases with no gene match: 9. CDR1 is SNHLY and CDR2 is FYNNEI in the germline V gene. Supplemented by reference TRBV2 and TRBJ2-7, the full variable domain reads EPEVTQTPSHQVTQMGQEVILRCVPISNHLYFYWYRQILGQKVEFLVSFYNNEISEKSEIFDDQFSVERPDGSNFTLKIRSTKLEDSAMYFCASSESGGQAYEQYFGPGTRLTVT.

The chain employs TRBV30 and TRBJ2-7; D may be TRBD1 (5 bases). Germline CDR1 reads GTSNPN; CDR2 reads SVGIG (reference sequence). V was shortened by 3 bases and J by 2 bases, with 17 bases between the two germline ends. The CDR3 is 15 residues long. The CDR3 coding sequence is TGTGCCTGGAGGGACACAGCAAAGTATCCCTACGAGCAGTACTTC. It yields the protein CAWRDTAKYPYEQYF.

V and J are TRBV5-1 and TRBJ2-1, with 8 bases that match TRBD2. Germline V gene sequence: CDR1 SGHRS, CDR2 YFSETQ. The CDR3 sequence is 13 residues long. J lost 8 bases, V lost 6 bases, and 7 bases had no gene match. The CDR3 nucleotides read TGCGCCAGCATATCCGGGACTAGGGATGAGCAGTTCTTC. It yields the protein CASISGTRDEQFF.

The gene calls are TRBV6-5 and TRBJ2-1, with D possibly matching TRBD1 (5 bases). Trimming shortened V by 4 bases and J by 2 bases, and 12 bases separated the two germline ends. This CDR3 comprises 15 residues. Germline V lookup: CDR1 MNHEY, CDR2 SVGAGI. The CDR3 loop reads CASSLSSGTYNEQFF. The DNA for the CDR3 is TGTGCCAGCAGTTTATCCTCAGGGACCTACAATGAGCAGTTCTTC.

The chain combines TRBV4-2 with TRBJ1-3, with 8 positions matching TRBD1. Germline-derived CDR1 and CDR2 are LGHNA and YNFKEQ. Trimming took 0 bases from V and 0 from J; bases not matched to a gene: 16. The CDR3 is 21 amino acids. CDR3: CASSQEKVARGRLSSGNTIYF. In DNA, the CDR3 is TGTGCCAGCAGCCAAGAAAAGGTAGCCAGGGGGCGATTAAGCTCTGGAAACACCATATATTTT.